Shown below are 4 T cell receptor beta chains from a single sample sequenced in a study of blood T cells in healthy people across ages. A sample-barcoded 5' primer and a J-beta primer mix were used in a second PCR of roughly 7 to 12 cycles. TCRdb reprocessed the 5' RACE reads via MiXCR and lists one record per CDR3 protein. The sample carries 700,000 to 850,000 distinct CDR3 sequences, about 34% recorded once. Sequenced: blood. Source of these receptors: a man between 18 and 35 years old in good health.

This sequence joins TRBV7-3 and TRBJ2-1; TRBD2 agrees at 11 bases. The J call may be wrong; the DNA end is better matched by TRBJ2-7. Germline V gene data show CDR1 as SGHTA and CDR2 as FQGTGA. The CDR3 length is 16 residues. The CDR3 reads CASSPHSGGGFNEQYF. CDR3 sequence (DNA): TGTGCCAGCAGCCCACATAGCGGGGGGGGGTTCAATGAGCAGTACTTC.

This clonotype was seen a few times. The chain uses TRBV10-3 and TRBJ2-5; D is ambiguous. The J call could be wrong; TRBJ2-7 is a better fit for the DNA end. This CDR3 comprises 13 residues. Germline V gene sequence: CDR1 ENHRY, CDR2 SYGVKD. The CDR3 DNA sequence: TGTGCCATCAGTCTGGGGATTGGGTACGAGCAGTACTTC. Encoded protein: CAISLGIGYEQYF.

The V and J genes are TRBV4-3 and TRBJ2-1; the match to TRBD2 covers 9 bases. Germline V CDR1 and CDR2: LGHNA, YSLEER. This CDR3 is built from 16 residues. Trimming cost V 4 bases and J 8 bases; bases outside gene matches: 12. CDR3 sequence reads: CASSPGVAGEGYEQFF. In DNA, the CDR3 is TGCGCCAGCAGCCCTGGCGTAGCGGGAGAAGGCTATGAGCAGTTCTTC.

The chain joins TRBV15 to TRBJ2-1; possible D gene TRBD2, 5 bases. CDR3 length: 18 amino acids. Per germline, CDR1 LNHNV and CDR2 YYDKDF (reference sequence). V shed 3 bases and J shed 0 bases, with 18 bases lying between them. CDR3 region: CATSRADDGESSYNEQFF. As DNA, the CDR3 is TGTGCCACCAGCAGGGCTGACGACGGGGAAAGCTCCTACAATGAGCAGTTCTTC.